This T cell receptor beta chain was identified in a study of T-cell memory formation after mild COVID-19. Study conclusions and caveats: CD4+ bias marked clones expanding day 15 to 37, unlike balanced contracting clones.

It was 5'RACE with constant-segment primers that produced the TCR alpha and TCR beta cDNA libraries, which carried sample barcodes and UMIs. A single record per CDR3 protein comes from TCRdb applying MiXCR to the 5' RACE reads. Of approximately 250,000 distinct CDR3 sequences detected, 16% appear once; the ten largest clones hold 20% to 25%. The germline CDR1 and CDR2 sequences are SGHRS and YFSETQ. The CDR3 has 14 residues. This clonotype was detected ten times or more. Its antigen remains unidentified. The junction and the germline gene differ at one end; a read error may be behind it. The origin of this receptor is a man aged 18 to 30 who had mild COVID-19 (a few samples of this study predate the infection). Cell type and time point are not known. The sequencing input was PBMCs or a T cell subset sorted from them (not recorded which). This sequence joins TRBV5-1 and TRBJ2-7, with D possibly TRBD2 on 5 matching bases. CDR3 in DNA: TGTGCCAGCAGTTTGGCCGGACTCTCCTACGAGCAGTACTTC. Translated: CASSLAGLSYEQYF. Full variable domain (rest looked up from reference TRBV5-1 and TRBJ2-7): KAGVTQTPRYLIKTRGQQVTLSCSPISGHRSVSWYQQTPGQGLQFLFEYFSETQRNKGNFPGRFSGRQFSNSRSEMNVSTLELGDSALYLCASSLAGLSYEQYFGPGTRLTVT.